This entry describes one T cell receptor beta chain. Its target is not known. The record originates from a study of Graves' ophthalmopathy and Graves' hyperthyroidism. RNA transcripts provided the template for amplifying TCR beta CDR3 regions. HTBI primers were used in a first-round RT-PCR, which preceded a second-round multiplex PCR. TCRdb redid the calling of the multiplex PCR reads with MiXCR, one entry per CDR3 protein. The data contain over a million distinct CDR3 sequences, less than 45% of them singletons. General study results and limits: Also, most clonotypes expanded in the thyroid above 0.001 frequency appeared in blood.

Per the germline V gene, CDR1 is DFQATT and CDR2 is SNEGSKA (reference sequence). V was trimmed by 0 bases and J by 1 base, leaving 12 bases between them. CDR3 length: 15 residues. Clinicians diagnosed using symptoms, serum thyroxine, TRAb, thyroid ultrasound and orbital computed tomography. The chain uses TRBV20-1 and TRBJ1-1; D is perhaps TRBD1 (6 bases). Sequenced material: peripheral blood or thyroid tissue (not recorded which). This TCR was recovered from an adult man with Graves' hyperthyroidism. Written as DNA, the CDR3 is TGCAGTGCTAGAGATCCCCAACAGGGGAACACTGAAGCTTTCTTT. It encodes CSARDPQQGNTEAFF.